The T cell receptor (beta chain) under discussion was sequenced for a study of vaccination and CD4 T cells after COVID-19 (dated by TCRdb to between 2021 and 2022). With regard to the full study: Convalescent patients had a positive SARS-CoV-2 result on nasal swab PCR, and of these patients, some 10 had mild disease and one had severe disease. Post-COVID blood samples from convalescent patients were collected a median of roughly 100 days after diagnosis, with a range of 35 to 161 days. Control cultures received a CEFX viral epitope pool as the positive control, an HIV-1 Nef peptide pool as the negative control, or no peptide. In 10 COVID-19 convalescent patients and a few infection-naive healthy vaccine recipients, the spike-specific CD4+ TCR repertoire before mRNA vaccination was compared with the repertoire after mRNA vaccination. In the convalescent cohort there were six males and four females, among whom were two Hispanic individuals, seven Caucasians, two Asians and one multiracial person. Post-vaccine blood samples were collected a median of 72 days after the second vaccine dose, ranging from about 14 to 241 days. Participants received two doses of either the Pfizer-BioNTech BNT162b2 vaccine (n=8) or the Moderna mRNA-1273 vaccine (n=2). Overlapping spike peptide pools from SARS-CoV-2 and from the common cold coronaviruses HCoV-NL63, HCoV-OC43 and HCoV-229E were used as culture stimuli. Overall results and qualifications from the work: Among convalescent patients, a median around 83% of the SARS-CoV-2-reactive clones seen after vaccination appeared only after vaccination, which suggests priming specific to the vaccine. Although the median number of SARS-CoV-2-reactive clonotypes went up from fewer than 25 after infection to about 38 after vaccination, the increase was not significant. In convalescent patients, nearly all vaccine-specific clones (304 of 307) were found to be mono-reactive for SARS-CoV-2 spike rather than cross-reactive with common cold coronaviruses. The number of convalescent patients in the study was relatively small, and the study did not examine early timepoints following natural infection.

Library preparation was by PCR. At the Johns Hopkins FTIC core, DNA from the cultured CD4+ T cells underwent TCR sequencing with the Oncomine TCR Beta short-read assay. Genomic DNA was extracted from the cultured CD4+ T cells with the QIAamp micro DNA kit. Oncomine TCR Beta libraries made from cultured CD4+ T cells were pooled using unique dual indexes and sequenced on an Illumina iSeq 100. The study's own analysis went as follows. Non-productive sequences were removed, and CDR3s that did not start with C, did not end with F or W, or were shorter than 7 amino acids were discarded. The MANAFEST web application was used to identify antigen-specific clonotypes by comparing peptide-stimulated wells against reference wells and other culture wells. An FDR below 0.05, an odds ratio above 5, and a productive frequency above 0.1% in at least two of three replicate wells were required for clones to be considered positive. A clonotype was classed as cross-reactive if the clonotype showed significant expansion both in SARS-CoV-2 spike wells and in at least one common cold coronavirus spike condition. Levenshtein distances (stringdist) and unrooted phylogenetic trees (ape) in R version 3.6.1 were used to assess CDR3 homology. TCRdb trimmed the raw reads at Q25, called clones with MiXCR and kept productive beta chains. When rows share a CDR3 protein, they turn into one entry using the most common DNA and genes. These V and J calls are TCRdb output, not the study's own analysis. Present in this sample are tens of thousands of distinct CDR3 sequences, about 66% of which were seen just once. The ten largest clones capture approximately 3.7% of the sample.

The junction shows trimming of 6 bases on V and 2 bases on J, and the gene matches do not reach 5 bases of it. Counted from cysteine to phenylalanine, this CDR3 has 16 amino acids. Kept here is only the CDR3 DNA, which spans 48 bases and is read in frame from base 1. CDR1 and CDR2 were assigned from the germline V gene as MNHEY and SVGEGT. Taken with the paper, the label for treatment or condition translates to: approximately 10-day PBMC culture with coronavirus spike peptide pools or control peptides (ViraFEST assay). The ViraFEST assay, used in the study, expanded antigen-specific T cells with peptide pools and then identified the expanded clonotypes through TCR sequencing. Positive SARS-CoV-2 PCR tests in the convalescent patients dated from March to December 2020, before Alpha, Beta and Delta variants emerged in the United States. PBMCs were cultured at approximately 2.1 million per well in IMDM supplemented with around 5.5% human AB serum and about 10 IU/ml IL-2, with approximately 10 ug/ml peptide pools added. On days 3 and 7, half of the culture medium was replaced with fresh IL-2-containing medium. After roughly 9 days of culture, CD4+ T cells were isolated by negative selection with the EasySep CD4+ T cell isolation kit. Ficoll-Paque Plus gradient centrifugation was used to isolate PBMCs from whole blood, and the isolated PBMCs were then either used fresh or cryopreserved at -140C. Triplicate wells were generally used for each culture condition.

For this clonotype: Its antigen is currently not known. Base quality data are lacking; no much larger clone is found one base away.

The material sequenced was CD4+ T cells from blood, cultured in vitro. The sequence was collected from a human donor who had recovered from COVID-19. The V and J segments used are TRBV6-2 or TRBV6-3 and TRBJ2-2; TRBD1 aligns with 11 central bases. This receptor carries the CDR3 CASRTGQGANTGELFF. The DNA reads TGTGCCAGCAGAACCGGACAGGGGGCAAACACCGGGGAGCTGTTTTTT.